The rows below give T cell receptor beta chains drawn from one sample of a study of T-cell memory formation after mild COVID-19. TCRdb redid the calling of the 5' RACE reads with MiXCR, one entry per CDR3 protein. This table has about 200,000 distinct CDR3 sequences, more than 8% appearing once. The sequenced sample consisted of PBMCs or a T cell subset sorted from them (not recorded which). These receptors came from a man aged 18-30 years who had mild COVID-19 (a few samples of this study predate the infection). Cell type and time point are not known. Each CDR3 is given with its conserved first and last residue. Each record gives: V gene, clone size, D gene, J gene, CDR3 protein, CDR3 DNA. The D gene is left open where the match is weak. Clone size is stated in some rows and not others, as once, few, many or a class when expanded.

V: TRBV20-1
size: NA
D: NA
J: TRBJ2-1
CDR3: CTRGPEQFF
DNA: TGCACTCGGGGGCCCGAGCAGTTCTTC

V: TRBV20-1
size: NA
D: TRBD2
J: TRBJ2-1
CDR3: CSLGGNGNEQFF
DNA: TGCAGTTTGGGGGGGAACGGCAATGAGCAGTTCTTC

V: TRBV6-5
size: few
D: NA
J: TRBJ1-2
CDR3: CASSYFPRAGGGIYGYTF
DNA: TGTGCCAGCAGTTACTTTCCCCGGGCTGGGGGCGGTATCTATGGCTACACCTTC

V: TRBV5-1
size: few
D: NA
J: TRBJ2-3
CDR3: CASSLDPTGTQYF
DNA: TGCGCCAGCAGCTTGGACCCCACGGGTACGCAGTATTTT

V: TRBV7-2
size: once
D: TRBD1
J: TRBJ2-4
CDR3: CASSLNRGLAKNIQYF
DNA: TGTGCCAGCAGCTTAAACAGGGGCCTAGCCAAAAACATTCAGTACTTC

V: TRBV20-1
size: many
D: NA
J: TRBJ2-5
CDR3: CSARVPLETQYF
DNA: TGCAGTGCTAGAGTTCCACTGGAGACCCAGTACTTC

V: TRBV12-3/TRBV12-4
size: many
D: NA
J: TRBJ1-1
CDR3: CASSLGLMNTEAFF
DNA: TGTGCCAGCAGTTTAGGCCTCATGAACACTGAAGCTTTCTTT

V: TRBV7-2
size: few
D: TRBD2
J: TRBJ2-6
CDR3: CASSQSSGEASRANVLTF
DNA: TGTGCCAGCAGCCAATCTAGCGGGGAGGCCTCAAGGGCCAACGTCCTGACTTTC

V: TRBV6-2/TRBV6-3
size: many
D: NA
J: TRBJ2-2
CDR3: CASSYAGELFF
DNA: TGTGCCAGCAGTTACGCCGGGGAGCTGTTTTTT

V: TRBV11-1
size: NA
D: NA
J: TRBJ2-1
CDR3: CASSFAGDGSYNEQFF
DNA: TGTGCCAGCAGCTTTGCAGGGGATGGCTCCTACAATGAGCAGTTCTTC

V: TRBV5-1
size: many
D: NA
J: TRBJ2-1
CDR3: CASSLGDSSAILEQFF
DNA: TGCGCCAGCAGCTTGGGCGACAGTTCGGCGATTCTTGAGCAGTTCTTC

V: TRBV12-3/TRBV12-4
size: many
D: NA
J: TRBJ2-1
CDR3: CASSRSSGTYNEQFF
DNA: TGTGCCAGCAGCCGCTCCTCCGGGACTTACAATGAGCAGTTCTTC

V: TRBV18
size: few
D: NA
J: TRBJ2-5
CDR3: CASSKGLETQYF
DNA: TGTGCCAGCTCAAAAGGGTTGGAGACCCAGTACTTC

V: TRBV7-2
size: NA
D: NA
J: TRBJ2-2
CDR3: CASSLAAAGELFF
DNA: TGTGCCAGCAGCTTAGCGGCGGCCGGGGAGCTGTTTTTT

V: TRBV23-1
size: many
D: NA
J: TRBJ2-1
CDR3: CASSQYRDEQFF
DNA: TGCGCCAGCAGTCAATACAGGGATGAGCAGTTCTTC

V: TRBV5-5
size: NA
D: NA
J: TRBJ1-2
CDR3: CASSLMVRISYGYTF
DNA: TGTGCCAGCAGCTTGATGGTGCGGATTTCGTATGGCTACACCTTC

V: TRBV10-3
size: few
D: NA
J: TRBJ2-1
CDR3: CAALEPGLTNEQFF
DNA: TGTGCCGCGCTCGAACCGGGGCTTACCAATGAGCAGTTCTTC

V: TRBV5-1
size: NA
D: NA
J: TRBJ2-6
CDR3: CASSLVPPISGANVLTF
DNA: TGCGCCAGCAGCTTGGTACCACCCATCTCTGGGGCCAACGTCCTGACTTTC

V: TRBV12-3/TRBV12-4
size: few
D: NA
J: TRBJ1-3
CDR3: CASSWGSAGNTIYF
DNA: TGTGCCAGCAGTTGGGGGAGCGCTGGAAACACCATATATTTT

V: TRBV7-2
size: many
D: TRBD1
J: TRBJ1-5
CDR3: CASSSHRGEQPQHF
DNA: TGTGCCAGCAGCTCTCACAGGGGGGAACAGCCCCAGCATTTT

V: TRBV29-1
size: NA
D: TRBD1
J: TRBJ1-1
CDR3: CSVADRGLTEAFF
DNA: TGCAGCGTTGCGGACAGGGGTCTCACTGAAGCTTTCTTT

V: TRBV5-1
size: NA
D: NA
J: TRBJ2-5
CDR3: CASSLGVEGRGETQYF
DNA: TGCGCCAGCAGCTTGGGGGTGGAAGGTCGCGGGGAGACCCAGTACTTC

V: TRBV6-6
size: NA
D: TRBD1
J: TRBJ2-5
CDR3: CASSYGQGQETQYF
DNA: TGTGCCAGCAGTTACGGACAGGGCCAAGAGACCCAGTACTTC

V: TRBV12-3/TRBV12-4
size: few
D: NA
J: TRBJ2-7
CDR3: CATGRGAMYEQYF
DNA: TGTGCCACCGGCCGGGGGGCAATGTACGAGCAGTACTTC

V: TRBV7-3
size: few
D: TRBD1
J: TRBJ2-2
CDR3: CASSLKGGYTGELFF
DNA: TGTGCCAGCAGCCTAAAAGGGGGCTACACCGGGGAGCTGTTTTTT

V: TRBV4-1
size: NA
D: TRBD1
J: TRBJ2-7
CDR3: CASSRIGTVPFYEQYF
DNA: TGCGCCAGCAGCCGAATAGGGACAGTTCCCTTTTACGAGCAGTACTTC

V: TRBV3-1
size: few
D: NA
J: TRBJ1-5
CDR3: CASSQDLVRGQPQHF
DNA: TGTGCCAGCAGCCAAGATTTAGTGCGGGGACAGCCCCAGCATTTT

V: TRBV5-1
size: NA
D: NA
J: TRBJ2-2
CDR3: CASSLERGNTGELFF
DNA: TGCGCCAGCAGCTTGGAGAGAGGGAACACCGGGGAGCTGTTTTTT

V: TRBV9
size: few
D: NA
J: TRBJ2-1
CDR3: CASSASYNEQFF
DNA: TGTGCCAGCAGCGCTAGTTACAATGAGCAGTTCTTC

V: TRBV20-1
size: NA
D: TRBD1
J: TRBJ2-7
CDR3: CSARDADRGDYEQYF
DNA: TGCAGTGCTAGAGATGCCGACAGGGGGGACTACGAGCAGTACTTC

V: TRBV9
size: few
D: NA
J: TRBJ2-2
CDR3: CASSVEQITGELFF
DNA: TGTGCCAGCAGCGTAGAACAGATCACCGGGGAGCTGTTTTTT

V: TRBV5-1
size: few
D: TRBD1
J: TRBJ1-2
CDR3: CASSTGQGAGGYTF
DNA: TGCGCCAGCAGCACGGGACAGGGGGCAGGTGGCTACACCTTC

V: TRBV7-9
size: few
D: NA
J: TRBJ2-3
CDR3: CASSWLGRDTQYF
DNA: TGTGCCAGCAGCTGGCTAGGCCGGGATACGCAGTATTTT

V: TRBV3-1
size: NA
D: NA
J: TRBJ1-1
CDR3: CASSQGGGSTEAFF
DNA: TGTGCCAGCAGCCAGGGGGGGGGGAGCACTGAAGCTTTCTTT

V: TRBV12-3/TRBV12-4
size: NA
D: NA
J: TRBJ2-3
CDR3: CASTYGSPDTQYF
DNA: TGTGCCAGCACCTACGGGAGCCCAGATACGCAGTATTTT

V: TRBV29-1
size: few
D: NA
J: TRBJ1-2
CDR3: CSDGANYGYTF
DNA: TGCAGCGATGGAGCTAACTATGGCTACACCTTC

V: TRBV27
size: few
D: NA
J: TRBJ2-3
CDR3: CASSLTREDTQYF
DNA: TGTGCCAGCAGTTTAACTAGGGAAGATACGCAGTATTTT

V: TRBV7-2
size: NA
D: TRBD2
J: TRBJ2-2
CDR3: CASSLSSGGAPGAGELFF
DNA: TGTGCCAGCAGCCTCTCTAGCGGGGGGGCCCCAGGGGCCGGGGAGCTGTTTTTT

V: TRBV15
size: few
D: TRBD1
J: TRBJ1-2
CDR3: CATSRETGGGYGYTF
DNA: TGTGCCACCAGCAGAGAAACAGGGGGCGGCTATGGCTACACCTTC

V: TRBV7-9
size: NA
D: NA
J: TRBJ2-5
CDR3: CASSLAQGRETQYF
DNA: TGTGCCAGCAGCTTAGCACAGGGCAGAGAGACCCAGTACTTC

V: TRBV4-1
size: many
D: TRBD1
J: TRBJ2-5
CDR3: CASSLTGEQTQYF
DNA: TGCGCCAGCAGCCTTACAGGGGAACAGACCCAGTACTTC

V: TRBV2
size: few
D: TRBD1
J: TRBJ1-2
CDR3: CASPRRDRGLYGYTF
DNA: TGTGCCAGTCCCAGGCGGGACAGGGGCCTCTATGGCTACACCTTC

V: TRBV7-6
size: few
D: TRBD2
J: TRBJ2-5
CDR3: CASSLGGGALKTQYF
DNA: TGTGCCAGCAGCTTAGGCGGGGGGGCTTTGAAGACCCAGTACTTC

V: TRBV4-3
size: many
D: NA
J: TRBJ2-3
CDR3: CASSRQVGISSTPDTQYF
DNA: TGCGCCAGCAGCCGACAAGTTGGGATATCGAGCACGCCAGATACGCAGTATTTT

V: TRBV20-1
size: NA
D: NA
J: TRBJ2-7
CDR3: CSARDGFSSYEQYF
DNA: TGCAGTGCTAGAGATGGCTTTAGCTCCTACGAGCAGTACTTC

V: TRBV20-1
size: NA
D: NA
J: TRBJ1-5
CDR3: CSGAGSGQPQHF
DNA: TGCAGTGGTGCGGGGTCGGGACAGCCCCAGCATTTT

V: TRBV10-3
size: many
D: TRBD2
J: TRBJ2-5
CDR3: CAISPSGETQYF
DNA: TGTGCCATCAGTCCTAGCGGAGAGACCCAGTACTTC

V: TRBV20-1
size: NA
D: TRBD2
J: TRBJ2-2
CDR3: CSARDPRGTGELFF
DNA: TGCAGTGCTAGAGATCCGCGGGGGACCGGGGAGCTGTTTTTT

V: TRBV6-6
size: many
D: NA
J: TRBJ1-5
CDR3: CASSYVAGEQPQHF
DNA: TGTGCCAGCAGTTACGTTGCAGGGGAGCAGCCCCAGCATTTT

V: TRBV12-3/TRBV12-4
size: many
D: NA
J: TRBJ2-5
CDR3: CASSLRSVGETQYF
DNA: TGTGCCAGCAGTTTACGAAGCGTAGGAGAGACCCAGTACTTC

V: TRBV11-3
size: few
D: NA
J: TRBJ1-2
CDR3: CASSTIWGNYGYTF
DNA: TGTGCCAGCAGCACAATATGGGGGAACTATGGCTACACCTTC

V: TRBV7-9
size: NA
D: NA
J: TRBJ2-7
CDR3: CASSYSRGAPNRAEQYF
DNA: TGTGCCAGCAGTTATTCCCGCGGGGCACCGAATCGGGCAGAGCAGTACTTC

V: TRBV18
size: few
D: NA
J: TRBJ2-5
CDR3: CASSPGGAETQYF
DNA: TGTGCCAGCTCACCGGGGGGTGCTGAGACCCAGTACTTC

V: TRBV7-2
size: many
D: TRBD2
J: TRBJ2-1
CDR3: CASSPPGGAGGPEQFF
DNA: TGTGCCAGCAGCCCACCTGGTGGGGCGGGGGGGCCTGAGCAGTTCTTC

V: TRBV29-1
size: NA
D: NA
J: TRBJ2-3
CDR3: CSVVIQGGTDTQYF
DNA: TGCAGCGTTGTAATCCAGGGCGGGACAGATACGCAGTATTTT